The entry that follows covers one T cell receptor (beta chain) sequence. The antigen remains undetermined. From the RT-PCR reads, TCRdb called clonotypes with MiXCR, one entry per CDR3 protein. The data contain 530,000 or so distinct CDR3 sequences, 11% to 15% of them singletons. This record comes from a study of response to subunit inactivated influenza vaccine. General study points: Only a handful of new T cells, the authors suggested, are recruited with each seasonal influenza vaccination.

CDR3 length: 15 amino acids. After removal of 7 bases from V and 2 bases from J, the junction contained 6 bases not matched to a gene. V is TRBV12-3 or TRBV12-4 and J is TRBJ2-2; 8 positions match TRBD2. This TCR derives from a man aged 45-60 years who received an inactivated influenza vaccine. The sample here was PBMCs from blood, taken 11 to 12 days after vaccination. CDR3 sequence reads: CASTSGGANTGELFF. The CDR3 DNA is TGTGCCAGCACTTCCGGGGGGGCCAACACCGGGGAGCTGTTTTTT.